These 13 T cell receptor beta chains were sequenced from one sample in a study of beta chain features in type 1 diabetes. Their recognized antigens are unknown. Study-wide results and caveats: TCRB CDR3 length was moderately but significantly reduced in all four CD4+ subsets of Type 1 diabetes patients.

All of the isolated RNA was reverse transcribed, so expressed TCRB transcripts were sequenced. Sequencing was performed with immunoSEQ multiplex PCR; in TCRdb, only in-frame clones are kept and a portion is missing. Of under 400,000 clones listed, 10% to 15% are singletons. Sequences were obtained from naive CD4+ T cells from blood. Receptors were obtained from a woman under 30 with type 1 diabetes.

This clone was seen only a few times. This chain uses TRBV18 with TRBJ1-1; D gene uncertain. V was cut by 5 bases and J by 6 bases, with 19 bases left in between. The CDR3 is 15 amino acids. Germline values: CDR1 KGHSH, CDR2 LQKENI. The CDR3 protein is CASSGSVWRSAEAFF. The CDR3 DNA sequence: TGTGCCAGCTCAGGTAGCGTTTGGAGGTCCGCTGAAGCTTTCTTT.

This clone was seen a few times. The CDR3 is CASSLGPLTEETQYF. CDR3 coding DNA: TGCGCCAGCAGCTTGGGCCCGCTTACTGAAGAGACCCAGTACTTC. The rearrangement links TRBV5-1 to TRBJ2-5, with D hard to call. The CDR3 has 15 residues. Between the trimmed V and J ends, which lost 0 bases and 3 bases, there was a span of 12 bases. Germline assignment: CDR1 SGHRS and CDR2 YFSETQ.

V usage is TRBV30 and J usage is TRBJ1-5; D may be TRBD1 (5 bases). The V end lost 3 bases, the J end lost 3 bases, and 12 bases lay between the germline ends. The CDR3 runs to 14 residues. Germline V gene lookup returns CDR1 GTSNPN and CDR2 SVGIG (reference sequence). CDR3 loop: CAWRGVGINQPQHF. Written as DNA, the CDR3 is TGTGCCTGGAGAGGGGTGGGAATCAATCAGCCCCAGCATTTT. Drawing the rest from reference TRBV30 and TRBJ1-5, the complete variable domain is SQTIHQWPATLVQPVGSPLSLECTVEGTSNPNLYWYRQAAGRGLQLLFYSVGIGQISSEVPQNLSASRPQDRQFILSSKKLLLSDSGFYLCAWRGVGINQPQHFGDGTRLSIL.

V and J are TRBV4-3 and TRBJ2-3; D is unclear. Germline loops: CDR1 LGHNA, CDR2 YSLEER. V shed 4 bases and J shed 4 bases, with 6 bases lying between them. CDR3 length equals 12 residues. The DNA of the CDR3 is TGCGCCAGCAGCCGTAGTGCAGATACGCAGTATTTT. Amino acid sequence: CASSRSADTQYF.

This clone has only a few counts. The chain joins TRBV29-1 to TRBJ1-2; TRBD1 matches at 9 bases. V lost 3 bases and J lost 5; bases outside the gene matches: 4. Germline CDR1 and CDR2: SQVTM and ANQGSEA. The CDR3 totals 13 residues. The CDR3 DNA follows: TGCAGCGTTGAGCGGGGACAGGGTTATGGCTACACCTTC. Encoded protein: CSVERGQGYGYTF.

There are a few counts of this clone. V is TRBV4-2 and J is TRBJ2-4; D perhaps matches TRBD1 (6 bases). This CDR3 is built from 12 residues. The germline V and J ends were trimmed by 2 bases and 9 bases, with 8 bases remaining between them. Germline CDR1 and CDR2: LGHNA and YNFKEQ. CDR3 amino acids: CASSQKGVIQYF. CDR3 DNA: TGTGCCAGCAGCCAAAAGGGGGTCATTCAGTACTTC.

The chain couples TRBV18 to TRBJ2-7, with D unclear. The ends were cut back, 6 bases at V and 6 bases at J, with 15 bases in the middle. Germline V lookup: CDR1 KGHSH, CDR2 LQKENI. This CDR3 has 13 amino acids. The CDR3 bases are TGTGCCAGCTCCTCCCAGGATAGGCGCGAGCAGTACTTC. The encoded protein is CASSSQDRREQYF.

This clone has just a few counts. The chain recombines TRBV6-6 with TRBJ1-5; D might be TRBD1 (6 bases). Germline loops: CDR1 MNHNY, CDR2 SVGAGI (reference sequence). Trimming removed 5 bases from V and 6 bases from J, with 11 bases in between. The CDR3 is 13 amino acids. The CDR3: CASSGDRTQPQHF. CDR3 DNA sequence: TGTGCCAGCAGTGGAGACAGGACTCAGCCCCAGCATTTT.

The chain employs TRBV30 and TRBJ2-3; 8 nucleotides align to TRBD2. V trimming: 0 bases; J trimming: 6 bases; junction bases outside the gene matches: 2. This CDR3 is built from 13 residues. Per germline, CDR1 GTSNPN and CDR2 SVGIG (reference sequence). The CDR3 is CAWSVGLADTQYF. CDR3 bases: TGTGCCTGGAGTGTAGGACTAGCTGATACGCAGTATTTT.

The rearrangement links TRBV28 to TRBJ2-5, with a possible D match to TRBD1 (5 bases). Looked up from germline, CDR1 is MDHEN and CDR2 is SYDVKM. V shed 8 bases and J shed 5 bases, with 12 bases lying between them. The CDR3 length is 12 residues. CDR3 residues: CASGGGAETQYF. CDR3 in DNA: TGTGCCAGCGGTGGTGGGGCGGAGACCCAGTACTTC.

This clone was counted a few times. This sequence joins TRBV19 and TRBJ2-7, with 13 bases lining up with TRBD2. The CDR3 sequence is 16 residues long. CDR1 is LNHDA, CDR2 SQIVND, per germline (reference sequence). J was trimmed by 2 bases and V by 3 bases; bases with no gene match: 4. CDR3: CASSMWTSGSPYEQYF. CDR3 in DNA: TGTGCCAGTAGTATGTGGACTAGCGGGAGCCCCTACGAGCAGTACTTC.

V usage is TRBV29-1 and J usage is TRBJ1-1, with unresolved D. This CDR3 has 12 amino acids. From germline, CDR1 is SQVTM and CDR2 ANQGSEA. Trimming left V 4 bases short and J 5 bases short, with 11 bases between. The CDR3 DNA follows: TGCAGCGTTGGGGGTGCGGGGACTGAAGCTTTCTTT. It yields the protein CSVGGAGTEAFF.

This rearrangement joins TRBV14 to TRBJ2-1, with D unresolved. Germline lookup yields CDR1 SGHDN and CDR2 FVKESK. The CDR3 extends over 12 amino acids. Between the trimmed V and J ends, which lost 10 bases and 4 bases, there was a span of 11 bases. This chain's CDR3 is CATAVDYNEQFF. In DNA form, the CDR3 reads TGTGCCACCGCCGTAGATTACAATGAGCAGTTCTTC. The full variable domain, in which reference TRBV14 and TRBJ2-1 provide the parts outside the CDR3, is EAGVTQFPSHSVIEKGQTVTLRCDPISGHDNLYWYRRVMGKEIKFLLHFVKESKQDESGMPNNRFLAERTGGTYSTLKVQPAELEDSGVYFCATAVDYNEQFFGPGTRLTVL.